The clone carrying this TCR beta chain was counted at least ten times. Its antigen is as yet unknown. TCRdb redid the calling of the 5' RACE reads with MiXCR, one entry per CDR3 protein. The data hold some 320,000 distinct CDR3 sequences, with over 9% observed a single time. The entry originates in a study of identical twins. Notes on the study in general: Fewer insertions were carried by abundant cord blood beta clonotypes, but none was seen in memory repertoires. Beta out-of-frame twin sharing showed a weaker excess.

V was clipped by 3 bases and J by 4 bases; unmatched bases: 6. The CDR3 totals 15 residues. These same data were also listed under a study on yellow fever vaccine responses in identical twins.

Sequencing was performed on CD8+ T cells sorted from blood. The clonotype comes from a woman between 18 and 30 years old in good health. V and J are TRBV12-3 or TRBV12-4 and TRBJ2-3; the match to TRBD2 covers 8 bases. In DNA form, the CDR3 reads TGTGCCAGCAGTTTCCGGGGGGGCCCTGCAGATACGCAGTATTTT. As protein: CASSFRGGPADTQYF.